This note documents a single T cell receptor (beta chain) sequence. The data originate from a study of control samples from healthy donors and cancer patients. The assay was immunoSEQ multiplex PCR, and TCRdb's table has in-frame clones only and misses some. Among some 150,000 clones listed, approximately 94% were seen once. The receptor comes from a man aged 35 to 55 in good health. Sequenced sample: blood.

The CDR3, as DNA: TGTGCCAGCAGAGGGACGGGTGAAAAACTGTTTTTT. It is translated as CASRGTGEKLFF. This chain uses TRBV9 with TRBJ1-4, with D perhaps TRBD1 (5 bases). Trimming took off 5 bases at V and 7 bases at J, with 9 bases between the two ends. The CDR3 runs 12 residues. Germline V gives CDR1 SGDLS, CDR2 YYNGEE. Using reference TRBV9 and TRBJ1-4 for the parts outside the CDR3, the full variable domain is DSGVTQTPKHLITATGQRVTLRCSPRSGDLSVYWYQQSLDQGLQFLIQYYNGEERAKGNILERFSAQQFPDLHSELNLSSLELGDSALYFCASRGTGEKLFFGSGTQLSVL.